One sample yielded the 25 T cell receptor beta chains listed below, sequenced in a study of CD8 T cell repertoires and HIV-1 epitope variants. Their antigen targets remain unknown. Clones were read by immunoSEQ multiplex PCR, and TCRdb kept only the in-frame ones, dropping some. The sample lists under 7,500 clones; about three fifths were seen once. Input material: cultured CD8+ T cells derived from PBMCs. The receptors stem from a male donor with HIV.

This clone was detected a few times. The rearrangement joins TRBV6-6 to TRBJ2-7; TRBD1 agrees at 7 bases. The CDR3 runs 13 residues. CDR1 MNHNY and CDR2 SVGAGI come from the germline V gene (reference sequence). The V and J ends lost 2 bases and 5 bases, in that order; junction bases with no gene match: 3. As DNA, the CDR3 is TGTGCCAGCAGTTACCAGGGGGTGAACGAGCAGTACTTC. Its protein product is CASSYQGVNEQYF.

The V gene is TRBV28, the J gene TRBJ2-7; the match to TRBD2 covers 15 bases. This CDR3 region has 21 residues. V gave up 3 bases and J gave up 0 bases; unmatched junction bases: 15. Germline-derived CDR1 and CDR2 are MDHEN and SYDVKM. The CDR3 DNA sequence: TGTGCCAGCAGTTTGTGGAACTCTGGGACTAGCGGGAGGACGAGCTCCTACGAGCAGTACTTC. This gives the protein CASSLWNSGTSGRTSSYEQYF. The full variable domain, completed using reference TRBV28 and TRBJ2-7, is DVKVTQSSRYLVKRTGEKVFLECVQDMDHENMFWYRQDPGLGLRLIYFSYDVKMKEKGDIPEGYSVSREKKERFSLILESASTNQTSMYLCASSLWNSGTSGRTSSYEQYFGPGTRLTVT.

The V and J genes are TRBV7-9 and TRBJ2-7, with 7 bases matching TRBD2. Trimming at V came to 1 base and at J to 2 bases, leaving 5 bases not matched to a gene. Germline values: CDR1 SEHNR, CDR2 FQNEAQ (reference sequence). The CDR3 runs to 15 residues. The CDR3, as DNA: TGTGCCAGCAGCTTAGTGGGCGGGGGTGCCTACGAGCAGTACTTC. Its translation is CASSLVGGGAYEQYF.

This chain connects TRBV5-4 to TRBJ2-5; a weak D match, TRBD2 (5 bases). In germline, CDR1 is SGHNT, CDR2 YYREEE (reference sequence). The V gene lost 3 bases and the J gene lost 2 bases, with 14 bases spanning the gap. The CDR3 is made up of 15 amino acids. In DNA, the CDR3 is TGTGCCAGCAGCTCCGCCGGGATAGATCAAGAGACCCAGTACTTC. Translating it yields CASSSAGIDQETQYF.

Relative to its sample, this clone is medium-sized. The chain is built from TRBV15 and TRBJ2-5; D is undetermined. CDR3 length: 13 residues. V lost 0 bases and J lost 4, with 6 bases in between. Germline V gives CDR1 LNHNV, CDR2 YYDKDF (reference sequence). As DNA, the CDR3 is TGTGCCACCAGCAGAGATCGGAGAGAGACCCAGTACTTC. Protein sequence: CATSRDRRETQYF.

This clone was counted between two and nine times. The CDR3 spells CASSEGDFYNNEQFF. CDR3 coding DNA: TGCGCCAGCAGTGAAGGGGACTTCTACAACAATGAGCAGTTCTTC. V is TRBV10-2 and J is TRBJ2-1; possibly TRBD2 for D (6 bases). Trimming left V 3 bases short and J 5 bases short, with 14 bases between. Per germline, CDR1 WSHSY and CDR2 SAAADI. The length of the CDR3 is 15 residues.

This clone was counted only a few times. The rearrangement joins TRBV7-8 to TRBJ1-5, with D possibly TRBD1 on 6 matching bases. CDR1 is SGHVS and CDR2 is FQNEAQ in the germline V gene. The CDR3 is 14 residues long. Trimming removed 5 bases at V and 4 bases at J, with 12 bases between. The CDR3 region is CASSHLGGNQPQHF. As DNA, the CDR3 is TGTGCCAGCAGCCACCTAGGGGGTAATCAGCCCCAGCATTTT.

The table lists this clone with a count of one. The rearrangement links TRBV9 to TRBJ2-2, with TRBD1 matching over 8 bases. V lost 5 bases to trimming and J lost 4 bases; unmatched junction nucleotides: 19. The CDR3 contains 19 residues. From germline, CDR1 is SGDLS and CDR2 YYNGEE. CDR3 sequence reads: CASSAEDRAYGSGTGELFF. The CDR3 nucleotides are TGTGCCAGCAGTGCCGAGGACAGGGCATACGGGTCGGGCACCGGGGAGCTGTTTTTT.

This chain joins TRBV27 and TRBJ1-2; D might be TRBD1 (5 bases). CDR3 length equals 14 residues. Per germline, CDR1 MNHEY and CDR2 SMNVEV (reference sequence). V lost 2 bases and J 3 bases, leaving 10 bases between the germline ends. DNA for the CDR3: TGTGCCAGCAGTTTACTTGGGGGGTACTATGGCTACACCTTC. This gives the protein CASSLLGGYYGYTF.

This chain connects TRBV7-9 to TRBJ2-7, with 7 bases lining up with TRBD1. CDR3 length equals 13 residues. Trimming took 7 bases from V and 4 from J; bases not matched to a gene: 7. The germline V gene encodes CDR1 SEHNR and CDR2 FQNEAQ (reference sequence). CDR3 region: CASTTWDRYEQYF. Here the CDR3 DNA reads TGTGCCAGCACCACTTGGGACAGATACGAGCAGTACTTC.

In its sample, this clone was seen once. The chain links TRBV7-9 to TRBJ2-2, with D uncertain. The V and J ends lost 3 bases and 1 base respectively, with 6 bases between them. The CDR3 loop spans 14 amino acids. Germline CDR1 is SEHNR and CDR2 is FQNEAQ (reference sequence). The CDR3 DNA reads TGTGCCAGCAGCTTTCGCGGGAACACCGGGGAGCTGTTTTTT. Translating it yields CASSFRGNTGELFF.

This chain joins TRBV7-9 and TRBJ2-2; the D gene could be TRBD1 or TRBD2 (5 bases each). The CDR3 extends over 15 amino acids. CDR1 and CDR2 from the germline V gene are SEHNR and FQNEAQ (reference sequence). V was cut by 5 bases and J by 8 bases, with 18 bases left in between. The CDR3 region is CASSPEGTNLGELFF. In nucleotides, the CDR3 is TGTGCCAGCAGCCCAGAGGGGACCAACTTAGGGGAGCTGTTTTTT.

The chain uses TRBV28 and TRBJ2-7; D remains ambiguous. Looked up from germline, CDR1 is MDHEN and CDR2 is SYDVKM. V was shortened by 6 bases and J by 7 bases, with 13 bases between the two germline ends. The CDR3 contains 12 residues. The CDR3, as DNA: TGTGCCAGCAGCGACTCATCCCTGGAGCAGTACTTC. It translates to CASSDSSLEQYF.

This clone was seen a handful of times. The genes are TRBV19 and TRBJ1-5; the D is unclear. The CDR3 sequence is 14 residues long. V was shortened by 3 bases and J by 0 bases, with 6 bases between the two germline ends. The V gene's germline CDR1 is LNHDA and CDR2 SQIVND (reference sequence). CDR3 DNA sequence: TGTGCCAGTAGTATTGGGGTTAGCAATCAGCCCCAGCATTTT. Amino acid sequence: CASSIGVSNQPQHF.

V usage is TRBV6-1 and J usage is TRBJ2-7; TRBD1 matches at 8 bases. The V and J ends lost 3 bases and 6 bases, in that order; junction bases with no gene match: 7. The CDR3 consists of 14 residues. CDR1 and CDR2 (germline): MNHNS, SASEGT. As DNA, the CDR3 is TGTGCCAGCAGTGAGGGACAGGAGACTTTCGAGCAGTACTTC. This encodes CASSEGQETFEQYF.

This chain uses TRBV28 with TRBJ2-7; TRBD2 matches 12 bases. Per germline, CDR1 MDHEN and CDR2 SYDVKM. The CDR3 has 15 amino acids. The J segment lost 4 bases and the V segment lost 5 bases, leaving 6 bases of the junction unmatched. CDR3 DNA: TGTGCCAGCAGTCCCCAGACTAGCGGGAGTTACGAGCAGTACTTC. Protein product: CASSPQTSGSYEQYF.

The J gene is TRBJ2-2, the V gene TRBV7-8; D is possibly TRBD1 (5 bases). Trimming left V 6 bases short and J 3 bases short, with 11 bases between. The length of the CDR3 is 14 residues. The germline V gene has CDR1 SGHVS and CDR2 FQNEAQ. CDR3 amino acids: CASSSRGDTGELFF. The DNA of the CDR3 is TGTGCCAGCAGTTCTAGGGGTGACACCGGGGAGCTGTTTTTT.

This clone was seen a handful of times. The CDR3 DNA is TGTGCCAGCAGCTTATGGGAGGAGGATTCACCCCTCCACTTT. Residues: CASSLWEEDSPLHF. The chain employs TRBV5-6 and TRBJ1-6; D unresolved. The V end was cut by 2 bases, the J end by 8 bases, with 11 bases between. CDR1 SGHDT and CDR2 YYEEEE come from the germline V gene. The CDR3 loop spans 14 amino acids.

The CDR3 here is CASSRPILTGGLEDTQYF. CDR3 nucleotides: TGTGCCAGCAGCCGCCCTATACTGACAGGGGGCTTGGAAGATACGCAGTATTTT. The chain is built from TRBV7-2 and TRBJ2-3, with 10 bases aligning to TRBD1. The germline CDR1 and CDR2 sequences are SGHTA and FQGNSA. The V and J ends lost 5 bases and 5 bases, in that order; junction bases with no gene match: 16. The CDR3 runs 18 residues.

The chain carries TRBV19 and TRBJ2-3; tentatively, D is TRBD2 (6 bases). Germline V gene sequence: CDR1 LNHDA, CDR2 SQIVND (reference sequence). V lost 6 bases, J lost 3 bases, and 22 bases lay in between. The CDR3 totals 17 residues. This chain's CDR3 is CASSPQRPGSGTDTQYF. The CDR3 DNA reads TGTGCCAGTAGCCCGCAGCGACCGGGTAGCGGTACAGATACGCAGTATTTT.

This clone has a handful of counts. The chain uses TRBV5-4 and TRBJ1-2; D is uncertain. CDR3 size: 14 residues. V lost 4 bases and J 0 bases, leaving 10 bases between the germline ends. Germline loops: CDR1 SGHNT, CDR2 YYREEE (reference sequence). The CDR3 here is CASSETGSNYGYTF. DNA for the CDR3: TGTGCCAGCAGCGAGACGGGGTCTAACTATGGCTACACCTTC. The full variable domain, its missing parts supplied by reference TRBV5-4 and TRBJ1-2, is ETGVTQSPTHLIKTRGQQVTLRCSSQSGHNTVSWYQQALGQGPQFIFQYYREEENGRGNFPPRFSGLQFPNYSSELNVNALELDDSALYLCASSETGSNYGYTFGSGTRLTVV.

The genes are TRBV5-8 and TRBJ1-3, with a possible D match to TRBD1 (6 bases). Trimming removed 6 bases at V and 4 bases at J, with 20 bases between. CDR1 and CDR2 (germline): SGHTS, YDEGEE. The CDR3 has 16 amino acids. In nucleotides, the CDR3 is TGTGCCAGCATTCCCAAGAGAGGGGGGGTGGGAAACACCATATATTTT. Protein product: CASIPKRGGVGNTIYF.

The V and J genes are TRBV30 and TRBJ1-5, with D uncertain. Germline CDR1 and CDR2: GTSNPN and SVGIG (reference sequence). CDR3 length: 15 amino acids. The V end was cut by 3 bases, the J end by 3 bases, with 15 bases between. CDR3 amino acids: CAWSPVLLVNQPQHF. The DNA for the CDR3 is TGTGCCTGGAGCCCTGTTTTATTGGTCAATCAGCCCCAGCATTTT.

In nucleotides, the CDR3 is TGTGCCAGCAGCTCCGGGACACTCAACACTGAAGCTTTCTTT. Translating gives CASSSGTLNTEAFF. V gene TRBV27 combines with J gene TRBJ1-1; D perhaps matches TRBD1 (6 bases). The germline V gene has CDR1 MNHEY and CDR2 SMNVEV (reference sequence). Trimming left V 6 bases short and J 2 bases short, with 13 bases between. This CDR3 has 14 residues.

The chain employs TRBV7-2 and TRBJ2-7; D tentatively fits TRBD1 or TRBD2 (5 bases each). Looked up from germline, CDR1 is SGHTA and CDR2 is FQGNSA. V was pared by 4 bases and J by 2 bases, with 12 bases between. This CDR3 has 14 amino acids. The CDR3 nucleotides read TGTGCCAGCAGCTACCTTGGGACGGCCTACGAGCAGTACTTC. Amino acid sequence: CASSYLGTAYEQYF.